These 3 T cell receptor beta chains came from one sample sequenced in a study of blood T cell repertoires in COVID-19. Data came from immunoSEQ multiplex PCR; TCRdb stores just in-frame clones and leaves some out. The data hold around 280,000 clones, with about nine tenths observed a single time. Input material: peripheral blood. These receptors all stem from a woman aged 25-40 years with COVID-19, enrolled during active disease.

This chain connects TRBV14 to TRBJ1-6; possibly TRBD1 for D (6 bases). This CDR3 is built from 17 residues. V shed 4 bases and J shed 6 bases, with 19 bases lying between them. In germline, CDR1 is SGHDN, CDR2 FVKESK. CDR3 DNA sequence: TGTGCCAGCAGCCGGGATTTTGGGACACTGTCTAATTCACCCCTCCACTTT. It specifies CASSRDFGTLSNSPLHF.

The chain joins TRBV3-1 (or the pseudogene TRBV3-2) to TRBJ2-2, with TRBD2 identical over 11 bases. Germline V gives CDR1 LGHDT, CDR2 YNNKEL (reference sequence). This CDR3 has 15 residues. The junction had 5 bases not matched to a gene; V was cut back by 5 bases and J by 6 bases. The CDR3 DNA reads TGTGCCAGCAGCTACCTAGCGGGAGGATCCGGGGAGCTGTTTTTT. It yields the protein CASSYLAGGSGELFF.

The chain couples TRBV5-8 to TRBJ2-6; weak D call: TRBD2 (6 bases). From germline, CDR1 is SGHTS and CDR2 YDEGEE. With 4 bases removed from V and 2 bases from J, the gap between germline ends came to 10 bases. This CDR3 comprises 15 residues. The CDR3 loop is CASSLTGAGANVLTF. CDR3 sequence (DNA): TGTGCCAGCAGCCTTACGGGGGCTGGGGCCAACGTCCTGACTTTC.